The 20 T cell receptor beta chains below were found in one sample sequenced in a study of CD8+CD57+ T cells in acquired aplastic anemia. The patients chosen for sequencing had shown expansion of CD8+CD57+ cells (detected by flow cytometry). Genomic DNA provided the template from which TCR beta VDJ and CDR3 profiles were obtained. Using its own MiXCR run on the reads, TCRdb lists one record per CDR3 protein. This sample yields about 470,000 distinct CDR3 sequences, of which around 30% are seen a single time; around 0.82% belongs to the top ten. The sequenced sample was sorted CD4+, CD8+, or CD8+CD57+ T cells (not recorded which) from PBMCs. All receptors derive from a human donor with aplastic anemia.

The CDR3 bases are TGTGCCAGCAGCCAAGCTAGTAGCGGGGGGAAATCGCAGTATTTT. Protein: CASSQASSGGKSQYF. V and J are TRBV14 and TRBJ2-3, with TRBD2 matching over 10 bases. J lost 10 bases, V lost 1 base, and 8 bases had no gene match. From germline, CDR1 is SGHDN and CDR2 FVKESK. The CDR3 has 15 residues.

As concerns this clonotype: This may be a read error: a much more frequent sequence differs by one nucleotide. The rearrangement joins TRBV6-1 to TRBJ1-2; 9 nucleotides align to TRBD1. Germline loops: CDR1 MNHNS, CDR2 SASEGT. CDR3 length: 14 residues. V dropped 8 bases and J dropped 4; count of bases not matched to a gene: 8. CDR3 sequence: CASGRQTGGYGYTF. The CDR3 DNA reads TGTGCCAGCGGTAGACAGACAGGGGGCTATGGCTACACCTTC.

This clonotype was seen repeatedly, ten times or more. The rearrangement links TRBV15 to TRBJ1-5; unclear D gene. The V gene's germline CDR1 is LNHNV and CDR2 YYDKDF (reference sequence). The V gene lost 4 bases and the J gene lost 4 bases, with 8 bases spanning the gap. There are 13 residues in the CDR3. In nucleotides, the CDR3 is TGTGCCACCAGCAATGCGGGGAATCAGCCCCAGCATTTT. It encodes CATSNAGNQPQHF.

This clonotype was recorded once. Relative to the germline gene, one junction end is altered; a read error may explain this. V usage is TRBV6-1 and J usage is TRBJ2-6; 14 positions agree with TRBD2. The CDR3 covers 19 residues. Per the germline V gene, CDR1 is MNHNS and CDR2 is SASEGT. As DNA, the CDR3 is TGTGCCGGCAGTGAATTCGGACTAGCGGGGGGTCTGGGGGCCAACGTCCTGACTTTC. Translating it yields CAGSEFGLAGGLGANVLTF.

The CDR3 nucleotides read TGCAGTGCTAGAATAGCTAGCGCTAAGAACACCGGGGAGCTGTTTTTT. This sequence encodes CSARIASAKNTGELFF. The rearrangement links TRBV20-1 to TRBJ2-2, with D perhaps matching TRBD2 (6 bases). This CDR3 is 16 amino acids long. Trimming cost V 2 bases and J 1 base, with 14 bases left between them. The germline V gene encodes CDR1 DFQATT and CDR2 SNEGSKA (reference sequence).

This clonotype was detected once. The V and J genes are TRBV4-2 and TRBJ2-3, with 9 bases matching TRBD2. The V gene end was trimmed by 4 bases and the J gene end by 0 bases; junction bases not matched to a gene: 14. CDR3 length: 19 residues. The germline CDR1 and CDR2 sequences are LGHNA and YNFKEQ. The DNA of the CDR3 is TGTGCCAGCAGCCCTGCCTTTAGCGGGAGCGTACCTAGCACAGATACGCAGTATTTT. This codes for CASSPAFSGSVPSTDTQYF.

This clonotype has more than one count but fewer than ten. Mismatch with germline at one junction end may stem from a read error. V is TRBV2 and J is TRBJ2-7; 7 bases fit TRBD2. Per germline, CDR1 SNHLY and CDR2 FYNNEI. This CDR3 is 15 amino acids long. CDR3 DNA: TGTGCCAGCAGAAAAGGGGTGGGGGGGACCTACGGGCAGTACTTC. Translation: CASRKGVGGTYGQYF.

The CDR3 DNA reads as TGCAGTGCTAGAGATAGTAGGAGGGGAGGGCCCCAAGAGACCCAGTACTTC. Protein sequence: CSARDSRRGGPQETQYF. The chain combines TRBV20-1 with TRBJ2-5, with TRBD2 matching over 7 bases. This CDR3 has 17 residues. Germline loops: CDR1 DFQATT, CDR2 SNEGSKA (reference sequence). The V segment lost 0 bases and the J segment 1 base; nucleotides outside the gene matches: 11.

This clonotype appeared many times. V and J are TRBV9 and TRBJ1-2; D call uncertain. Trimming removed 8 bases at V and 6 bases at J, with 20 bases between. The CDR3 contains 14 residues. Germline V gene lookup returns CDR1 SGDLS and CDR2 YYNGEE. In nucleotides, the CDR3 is TGTGCCAGTTCACAAAAGCCCCTCTTCGATGGCTACACCTTC. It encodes CASSQKPLFDGYTF.

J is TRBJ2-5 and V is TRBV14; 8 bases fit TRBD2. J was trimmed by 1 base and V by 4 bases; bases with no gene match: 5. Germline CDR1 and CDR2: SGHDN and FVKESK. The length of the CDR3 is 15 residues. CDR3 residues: CASSPGGRSQETQYF. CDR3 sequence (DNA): TGTGCCAGCAGCCCGGGGGGGAGGTCCCAAGAGACCCAGTACTTC.

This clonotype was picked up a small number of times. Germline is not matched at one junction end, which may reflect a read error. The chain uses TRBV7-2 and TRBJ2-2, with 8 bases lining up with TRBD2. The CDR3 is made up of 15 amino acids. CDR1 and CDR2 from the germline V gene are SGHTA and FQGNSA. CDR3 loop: CASSPGLAVSGELLF. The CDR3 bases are TGTGCCAGCAGCCCAGGACTAGCCGTATCCGGGGAGCTGCTTTTT.

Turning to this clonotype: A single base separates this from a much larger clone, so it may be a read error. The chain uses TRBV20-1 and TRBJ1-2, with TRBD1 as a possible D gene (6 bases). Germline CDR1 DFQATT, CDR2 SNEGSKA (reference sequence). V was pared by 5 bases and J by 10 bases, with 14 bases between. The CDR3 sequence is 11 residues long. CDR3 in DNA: TGCAGTGCTGGTACAGGGATTTTCTACACCTTC. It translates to CSAGTGIFYTF.

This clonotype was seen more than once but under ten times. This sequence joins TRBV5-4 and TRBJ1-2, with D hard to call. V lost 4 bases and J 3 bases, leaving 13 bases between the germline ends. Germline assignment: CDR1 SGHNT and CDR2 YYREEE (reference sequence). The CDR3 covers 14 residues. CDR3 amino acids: CASSSGRNYYGYTF. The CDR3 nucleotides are TGTGCCAGCAGCAGCGGACGGAATTACTATGGCTACACCTTC.

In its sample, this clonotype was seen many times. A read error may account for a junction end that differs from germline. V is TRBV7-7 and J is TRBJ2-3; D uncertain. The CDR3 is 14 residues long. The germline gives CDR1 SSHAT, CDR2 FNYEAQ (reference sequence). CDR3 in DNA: TGTGCTAGCAGCTTAGACGGGAGCACAGATACGCAGTATTTT. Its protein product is CASSLDGSTDTQYF.

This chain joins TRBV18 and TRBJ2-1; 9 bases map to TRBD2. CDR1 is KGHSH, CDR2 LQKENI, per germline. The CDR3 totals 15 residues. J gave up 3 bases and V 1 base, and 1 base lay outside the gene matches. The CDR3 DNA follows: TGTGCCAGCTCACCACTAGCGGGGGACTACAATGAGCAGTTCTTC. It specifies CASSPLAGDYNEQFF. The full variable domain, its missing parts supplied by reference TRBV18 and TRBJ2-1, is NAGVMQNPRHLVRRRGQEARLRCSPMKGHSHVYWYRQLPEEGLKFMVYLQKENIIDESGMPKERFSAEFPKEGPSILRIQQVVRGDSAAYFCASSPLAGDYNEQFFGPGTRLTVL.

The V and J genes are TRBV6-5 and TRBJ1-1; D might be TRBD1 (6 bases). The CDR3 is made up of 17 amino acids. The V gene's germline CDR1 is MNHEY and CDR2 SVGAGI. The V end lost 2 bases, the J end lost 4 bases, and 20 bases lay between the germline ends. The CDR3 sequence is CASSYDRLGGVSTEAFF. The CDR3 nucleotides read TGTGCCAGCAGTTACGACAGGCTGGGGGGGGTGAGCACTGAAGCTTTCTTT.

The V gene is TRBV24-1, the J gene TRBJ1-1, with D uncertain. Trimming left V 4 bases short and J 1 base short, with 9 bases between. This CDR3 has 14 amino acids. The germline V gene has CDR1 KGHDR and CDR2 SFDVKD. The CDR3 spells CATSDPGGNTEAFF. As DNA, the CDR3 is TGTGCCACCAGTGACCCCGGCGGGAACACTGAAGCTTTCTTT.

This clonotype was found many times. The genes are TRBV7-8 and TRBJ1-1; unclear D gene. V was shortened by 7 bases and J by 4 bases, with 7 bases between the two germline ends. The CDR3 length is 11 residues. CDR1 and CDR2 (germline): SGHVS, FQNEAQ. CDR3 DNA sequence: TGTGCCAGCACCTCGGCCACTGAAGCTTTCTTT. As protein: CASTSATEAFF.

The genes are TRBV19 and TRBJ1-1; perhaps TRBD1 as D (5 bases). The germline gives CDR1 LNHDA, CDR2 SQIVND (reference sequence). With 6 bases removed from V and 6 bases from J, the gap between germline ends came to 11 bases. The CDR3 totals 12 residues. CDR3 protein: CASRGRDPEAFF. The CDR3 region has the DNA TGTGCCAGTAGGGGGAGGGACCCTGAAGCTTTCTTT. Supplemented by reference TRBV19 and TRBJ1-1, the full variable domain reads DGGITQSPKYLFRKEGQNVTLSCEQNLNHDAMYWYRQDPGQGLRLIYYSQIVNDFQKGDIAEGYSVSREKKESFPLTVTSAQKNPTAFYLCASRGRDPEAFFGQGTRLTVV.

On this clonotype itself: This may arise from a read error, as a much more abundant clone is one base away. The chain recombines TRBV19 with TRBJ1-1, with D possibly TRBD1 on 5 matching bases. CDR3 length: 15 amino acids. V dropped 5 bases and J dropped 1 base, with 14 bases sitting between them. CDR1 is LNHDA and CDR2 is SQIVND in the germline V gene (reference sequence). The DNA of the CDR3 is TGTGCCAGTAGTGTTAAACAGGCGGAGAACACTGAAGCTTTCTTT. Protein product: CASSVKQAENTEAFF.